The 31 T cell receptor beta chains reported below all come from one sample, sequenced in a study of identical twins. MiXCR was run by TCRdb on the 5' RACE reads, yielding one entry per CDR3 protein. Of some 570,000 distinct CDR3 sequences in the sample, around 22% were seen once. These records were also assigned to another study, of yellow fever vaccine responses in identical twins.

Sequenced: CD4+ T cells sorted from blood. The receptors come from a woman in her late teens or twenties in good health.

This clonotype occurred a few times. This chain joins TRBV20-1 and TRBJ2-1; D gene unclear. CDR3 size: 15 residues. Trimming removed 1 base at V and 0 bases at J, with 10 bases between. The V gene's germline CDR1 is DFQATT and CDR2 SNEGSKA (reference sequence). The CDR3 DNA is TGCAGTGCTAGAGTCCAAGGGAACTCCTACAATGAGCAGTTCTTC. It specifies CSARVQGNSYNEQFF.

This clonotype has a handful of counts. The chain carries TRBV20-1 and TRBJ1-5; 8 bases match TRBD1. V shed 5 bases and J 6 bases; nucleotides not matched to a gene: 12. The germline V gene has CDR1 DFQATT and CDR2 SNEGSKA (reference sequence). This CDR3 is 15 amino acids long. The CDR3 DNA is TGCAGTGCTCTACTCGGACAGGGCCAGATTCAGCCCCAGCATTTT. It is translated as CSALLGQGQIQPQHF.

The chain joins TRBV5-1 to TRBJ2-3, with 11 bases identical to TRBD2. CDR1 is SGHRS, CDR2 YFSETQ, per germline. CDR3 length equals 18 residues. The ends lost 4 bases at V and 4 bases at J; junction bases unmatched: 14. CDR3 nucleotides: TGCGCCAGCAGCACCTCTAGCGGGAGGCCCGGTAACGCAGATACGCAGTATTTT. Residues: CASSTSSGRPGNADTQYF. Full variable domain (outside the CDR3, taken from reference TRBV5-1 and TRBJ2-3): KAGVTQTPRYLIKTRGQQVTLSCSPISGHRSVSWYQQTPGQGLQFLFEYFSETQRNKGNFPGRFSGRQFSNSRSEMNVSTLELGDSALYLCASSTSSGRPGNADTQYFGPGTRLTVL.

V is TRBV6-5 and J is TRBJ2-3; D is unclear. Germline assignment: CDR1 MNHEY and CDR2 SVGAGI. The CDR3 has 14 amino acids. The V end lost 0 bases, the J end lost 4 bases, and 8 bases lay between the germline ends. The DNA of the CDR3 is TGTGCCAGCAGTTACTCGATCAGCGCAGATACGCAGTATTTT. Residues: CASSYSISADTQYF.

The V and J genes are TRBV20-1 and TRBJ2-1; 8 bases fit TRBD2. This CDR3 has 14 residues. Germline lookup yields CDR1 DFQATT and CDR2 SNEGSKA (reference sequence). J lost 6 bases, V lost 5 bases, and 9 bases had no gene match. The CDR3 region has the DNA TGCAGTGCTCCTCGGGGGGGCAAGAGCAATGAGCAGTTCTTC. Residues: CSAPRGGKSNEQFF.

The chain joins TRBV28 to TRBJ2-7; 11 positions agree with TRBD2. Trimming at V came to 3 bases and at J to 2 bases, leaving 6 bases not matched to a gene. CDR1 and CDR2 (germline): MDHEN, SYDVKM. This CDR3 comprises 16 residues. CDR3 DNA: TGTGCCAGCAGTTTTGGGTATAGCGGGAGGGCCTACGAGCAGTACTTC. Translation: CASSFGYSGRAYEQYF.

This clonotype was counted a few times. The V call is TRBV3-1, the J call TRBJ2-5, with TRBD2 matching 10 bases. This CDR3 region has 16 residues. Germline V gene lookup returns CDR1 LGHDT and CDR2 YNNKEL (reference sequence). The junction had 8 bases not matched to a gene; V was cut back by 2 bases and J by 5 bases. The CDR3 region is CASSQISGGAYETQYF. The CDR3 region has the DNA TGTGCCAGCAGCCAAATCAGCGGGGGGGCCTATGAGACCCAGTACTTC.

The chain uses TRBV7-7 and TRBJ2-5; 7 bases line up with TRBD1. Losses at the gene ends were 4 bases for V and 1 base for J; bases not matched to a gene: 9. This CDR3 is 16 amino acids long. Germline CDR1 is SSHAT and CDR2 is FNYEAQ (reference sequence). CDR3 bases: TGTGCCAGCAGCTCCGCCGGCAGGACAGGCCAAGAGACCCAGTACTTC. Its translation: CASSSAGRTGQETQYF.

A few counts support this clonotype. This sequence joins TRBV7-2 and TRBJ2-3, with TRBD2 matching over 11 bases. Unmatched junction bases numbered 4, after V lost 3 bases and J lost 2 bases. The CDR3 length is 16 residues. Germline V gene lookup returns CDR1 SGHTA and CDR2 FQGNSA. The CDR3 reads CASSFGTSGYTDTQYF. The CDR3 DNA is TGTGCCAGCAGCTTTGGGACTAGCGGATACACAGATACGCAGTATTTT. Drawing the rest from reference TRBV7-2 and TRBJ2-3, the complete variable domain is GAGVSQSPSNKVTEKGKDVELRCDPISGHTALYWYRQSLGQGLEFLIYFQGNSAPDKSGLPSDRFSAERTGGSVSTLTIQRTQQEDSAVYLCASSFGTSGYTDTQYFGPGTRLTVL.

The chain links TRBV10-3 to TRBJ2-7, with D possibly being TRBD2 (5 bases). V was pared by 2 bases and J by 4 bases, with 6 bases between. The CDR3 loop spans 12 amino acids. Germline V gene lookup returns CDR1 ENHRY and CDR2 SYGVKD. CDR3 amino acids: CAISEEGYEQYF. CDR3 nucleotides: TGTGCCATCAGTGAGGAGGGTTACGAGCAGTACTTC.

This clonotype was seen only once. V is TRBV11-3 and J is TRBJ2-2; 9 bases are a match to TRBD1. The CDR3 length is 16 residues. CDR1 is SGHNT, CDR2 YENEEA, per germline. The V gene end was trimmed by 6 bases and the J gene end by 4 bases; junction bases not matched to a gene: 9. The CDR3 protein is CASSPTGTGFTGELFF. DNA for the CDR3: TGTGCCAGCAGTCCAACCGGGACAGGGTTCACCGGGGAGCTGTTTTTT.

The chain links TRBV24-1 to TRBJ2-2, with D perhaps matching TRBD1 (7 bases). Germline assignment: CDR1 KGHDR and CDR2 SFDVKD. CDR3 size: 16 residues. Trimming cost V 4 bases and J 7 bases, with 18 bases left between them. The CDR3 loop is CATSETRGDSGGELFF. CDR3 in DNA: TGTGCCACCAGTGAGACCAGGGGGGATTCGGGCGGGGAGCTGTTTTTT.

The DNA for the CDR3 is TGCAGTGCTAGAGCTGGGGACAGTGGCTACACCTTC. Translating it yields CSARAGDSGYTF. The chain couples TRBV20-1 to TRBJ1-2; 7 bases fit TRBD1. V lost 1 base and J lost 7; bases outside the gene matches: 3. The CDR3 extends over 12 amino acids. Germline lookup yields CDR1 DFQATT and CDR2 SNEGSKA (reference sequence).

The chain links TRBV4-1 to TRBJ2-1; 10 bases match TRBD2. V dropped 3 bases and J dropped 7; count of bases not matched to a gene: 12. Per germline, CDR1 MGHRA and CDR2 YSYEKL. The CDR3 covers 17 residues. Here the CDR3 reads CASSQAEGFSGRNEQFF. The CDR3 region has the DNA TGCGCCAGCAGCCAGGCAGAGGGGTTTAGCGGGAGGAATGAGCAGTTCTTC.

The chain couples TRBV18 to TRBJ2-1; 11 nucleotides agree with TRBD2. Trimming at V came to 4 bases and at J to 5 bases, leaving 19 bases not matched to a gene. The CDR3 has 20 amino acids. CDR1 KGHSH and CDR2 LQKENI come from the germline V gene. This CDR3 is CASSLNPGLAGGSSHNEQFF. CDR3 in DNA: TGTGCCAGCTCACTTAATCCGGGGCTAGCGGGAGGATCATCCCACAATGAGCAGTTCTTC.

This clonotype was detected a few times. The J gene is TRBJ1-2, the V gene TRBV3-1; D remains ambiguous. This CDR3 has 16 residues. Trimming removed 1 base from V and 1 base from J, with 13 bases in between. CDR1 and CDR2 (germline): LGHDT, YNNKEL (reference sequence). The CDR3 DNA reads as TGTGCCAGCAGCCAAGGTCTATCGGTGGTTAACTATGGCTACACCTTC. Amino acid sequence: CASSQGLSVVNYGYTF.

This sequence joins TRBV20-1 and TRBJ2-2; D might be TRBD1 (5 bases). The CDR3 totals 16 residues. The V end was cut by 0 bases, the J end by 3 bases, with 14 bases between. The germline V gene has CDR1 DFQATT and CDR2 SNEGSKA (reference sequence). CDR3 coding DNA: TGCAGTGCTAGAGATCCTCGGAAAGGGGACACCGGGGAGCTGTTTTTT. Its protein is CSARDPRKGDTGELFF.

The chain links TRBV12-3 or TRBV12-4 to TRBJ2-3; TRBD1 matches at 7 bases. This CDR3 spans 15 amino acids. Unmatched junction bases numbered 9, after V lost 5 bases and J lost 4 bases. The CDR3 DNA is TGTGCCAGCAGTCCCCCGACAGGGTTTCCAGATACGCAGTATTTT. This encodes CASSPPTGFPDTQYF.

This clonotype was detected a few times. The chain combines TRBV18 with TRBJ2-7, with 9 bases lining up with TRBD1. CDR3 length: 15 residues. Losses at the gene ends were 2 bases for V and 5 bases for J; bases not matched to a gene: 7. Germline values: CDR1 KGHSH, CDR2 LQKENI. For the CDR3, the DNA is TGTGCCAGCTCACCAGGGACAGGGAACCTCGACGAGCAGTACTTC. It is translated as CASSPGTGNLDEQYF.

V is TRBV2 and J is TRBJ2-5; the D gene is possibly TRBD2 (6 bases). Germline V CDR1 and CDR2: SNHLY, FYNNEI. V gave up 6 bases and J gave up 7 bases, with 21 bases separating them. This CDR3 has 15 residues. CDR3: CASSAGLTGDWTQYF. The DNA of the CDR3 is TGTGCCAGCAGCGCCGGACTGACGGGGGACTGGACCCAGTACTTC.

In this sample, this clonotype turned up a few times. The chain combines TRBV12-3 or TRBV12-4 with TRBJ2-1, with unresolved D. CDR3 length: 13 amino acids. V lost 5 bases to trimming and J lost 10 bases, with 15 bases between them. The CDR3 sequence: CASSMTNVQEQFF. The CDR3 nucleotides are TGTGCCAGCAGTATGACCAACGTCCAAGAGCAGTTCTTC.

This clonotype has only a few counts. The V and J genes are TRBV10-3 and TRBJ2-2; D not certain. V lost 5 bases and J 7 bases, leaving 11 bases between the germline ends. The germline V gene has CDR1 ENHRY and CDR2 SYGVKD. The CDR3 consists of 13 residues. For the CDR3, the DNA is TGTGCCATCAGTAGAGAAGTCCTCGGGGAGCTGTTTTTT. This translates into CAISREVLGELFF.

V usage is TRBV27 and J usage is TRBJ2-5, with TRBD1 matching over 7 bases. Trimming cost V 4 bases and J 2 bases; bases outside gene matches: 16. Germline values: CDR1 MNHEY, CDR2 SMNVEV (reference sequence). The CDR3 is made up of 18 amino acids. CDR3 in amino acids: CASSSYGFSGTDQETQYF. In DNA form, the CDR3 reads TGTGCCAGCAGTTCCTATGGATTTTCCGGGACAGATCAAGAGACCCAGTACTTC.

The chain joins TRBV20-1 to TRBJ2-3; TRBD2 agrees at 9 bases. This CDR3 comprises 15 residues. Germline V gives CDR1 DFQATT, CDR2 SNEGSKA (reference sequence). J was trimmed by 0 bases and V by 4 bases; bases with no gene match: 5. CDR3 sequence reads: CSAIRLAESTDTQYF. The CDR3 DNA reads TGCAGTGCTATCCGACTAGCGGAGAGCACAGATACGCAGTATTTT.

The chain combines TRBV12-3 or TRBV12-4 with TRBJ2-2; 9 bases align to TRBD2. This CDR3 is 15 amino acids long. The junction had 9 bases not matched to a gene; V was cut back by 7 bases and J by 6 bases. CDR3: CASIRLAGPAGELFF. The CDR3 DNA sequence: TGTGCCAGCATCAGGCTAGCGGGGCCCGCCGGGGAGCTGTTTTTT.

The V and J genes are TRBV10-1 and TRBJ2-3, with D unresolved. The CDR3 runs 17 residues. The V end lost 4 bases, the J end lost 0 bases, and 17 bases lay between the germline ends. Germline V gene data show CDR1 as WNHNN and CDR2 as SYGVQD (reference sequence). DNA of the CDR3: TGCGCCAGCAGTGTAGTGGGTGCCTCCCTGAGCACAGATACGCAGTATTTT. This sequence encodes CASSVVGASLSTDTQYF.

A few counts support this clonotype. The chain combines TRBV24-1 with TRBJ2-1; TRBD2 matches at 8 bases. The germline gives CDR1 KGHDR, CDR2 SFDVKD. V trimming: 0 bases; J trimming: 10 bases; junction bases outside the gene matches: 10. This CDR3 is built from 16 residues. The CDR3 spells CATSDLSGGLRGEQFF. The CDR3, as DNA: TGTGCCACCAGTGATTTGAGCGGGGGCCTTCGAGGGGAGCAGTTCTTC.

In this sample, this clonotype turned up many times. The CDR3 protein is CASSLDGGIYGYTF. CDR3 DNA sequence: TGTGCCAGCAGCTTAGATGGGGGAATCTATGGCTACACCTTC. V usage is TRBV7-6 and J usage is TRBJ1-2; the D gene is possibly TRBD1 (5 bases). The V end was cut by 1 base, the J end by 4 bases, with 10 bases between. CDR1 is SGHVS, CDR2 FNYEAQ, per germline. The CDR3 is 14 amino acids.

The sample holds a few counts of this clonotype. This chain connects TRBV12-3 or TRBV12-4 to TRBJ2-7, with 10 nucleotides matching TRBD1. The CDR3 loop spans 17 amino acids. The junction had 11 bases not matched to a gene; V was cut back by 4 bases and J by 2 bases. Here the CDR3 DNA reads TGTGCCAGCAGTTACCCAAGAGCGACAGGGGGCACCTACGAGCAGTACTTC. It translates to CASSYPRATGGTYEQYF.

This clonotype occurred a few times. The CDR3 spells CASRSAYNEQFF. The CDR3 DNA reads as TGTGCCAGCAGATCTGCGTACAATGAGCAGTTCTTC. The rearrangement uses TRBV6-5 and TRBJ2-1; D not resolved. The V gene's germline CDR1 is MNHEY and CDR2 SVGAGI. The CDR3 runs 12 residues. V was cut by 6 bases and J by 4 bases, with 7 bases left in between.

This clonotype was found a few times. The chain recombines TRBV2 with TRBJ1-1; TRBD1 might be the D (5 bases). Germline CDR1 and CDR2: SNHLY and FYNNEI. The length of the CDR3 is 15 residues. The V and J ends lost 5 bases and 1 base respectively, with 14 bases between them. CDR3 coding DNA: TGTGCCAGCAGTCCGAAGGGGTCCGGGAACACTGAAGCTTTCTTT. Its protein is CASSPKGSGNTEAFF.